The clone carrying this T cell receptor beta chain appeared a few times. The antigen remains unidentified. TCRdb processed the 5' RACE reads anew with MiXCR; each CDR3 protein has one entry. The repertoire holds hundreds of thousands of distinct CDR3 sequences, with around 30% as singletons. Germline V gene lookup returns CDR1 LGHNA and CDR2 YNFKEQ. The V gene lost 0 bases and the J gene lost 5 bases, with 14 bases spanning the gap. This CDR3 region has 15 residues. The sample is drawn from a study of T-cell memory formation after mild COVID-19. General study points: Detection of some responders pre-infection suggested pre-existing cross-reactive memory T cells participated. Those CD4+ clones that contracted were mainly in CM and EM (CD8+ ones in EMRA).

Sequencing input: PBMCs or a T cell subset sorted from them (not recorded which). The receptor was derived from an adult woman who had mild COVID-19 (a few samples of this study predate the infection). Cell type and time point are not known. The chain uses TRBV4-2 and TRBJ2-7; D may be TRBD1 (6 bases). The CDR3 protein is CASSQDRQGINEQYF. CDR3 DNA sequence: TGTGCCAGCAGCCAAGATAGGCAGGGGATCAACGAGCAGTACTTC.